This T cell receptor beta chain was observed in a study of T cell repertoires in cytomegalovirus infection. Overall study context: CMV epitopes in the study were HLA-C-restricted (recently identified) and HLA-B-restricted (well studied). Shared public TCR beta signatures pointed to both CMV infection and a matching HLA type. Overall study findings and caveats: People with CMV and the relevant HLA were identified by cumulative public TCR beta family frequency. Predominance within the ex vivo response was attributable to HLA-C-restricted CMV-specific TCR beta clonotypes.

This clonotype appeared many times. Its antigen is unknown. TCRdb ran MiXCR on the reads and lists one entry per CDR3 protein. The sample holds some 940,000 distinct CDR3 sequences, 30% to 40% seen once. Sequenced material: cultured CD8+ T cells from PBMCs, taken from culture after CMV antigen stimulation. This clonotype originated in a human donor in good health (CMV status not recorded). Some clones in this sample may be carry-over from other donors' samples.

Written as DNA, the CDR3 is TGTGCCAGCAGCATCGACAGGCGAGGCTTGAACACTGAAGCTTTCTTT. This encodes CASSIDRRGLNTEAFF. J is TRBJ1-1 and V is TRBV7-8; TRBD1 is a possible D gene (6 bases). V was trimmed by 5 bases and J by 0 bases, leaving 16 bases between them. CDR3 size: 16 residues. CDR1 is SGHVS and CDR2 is FQNEAQ in the germline V gene.